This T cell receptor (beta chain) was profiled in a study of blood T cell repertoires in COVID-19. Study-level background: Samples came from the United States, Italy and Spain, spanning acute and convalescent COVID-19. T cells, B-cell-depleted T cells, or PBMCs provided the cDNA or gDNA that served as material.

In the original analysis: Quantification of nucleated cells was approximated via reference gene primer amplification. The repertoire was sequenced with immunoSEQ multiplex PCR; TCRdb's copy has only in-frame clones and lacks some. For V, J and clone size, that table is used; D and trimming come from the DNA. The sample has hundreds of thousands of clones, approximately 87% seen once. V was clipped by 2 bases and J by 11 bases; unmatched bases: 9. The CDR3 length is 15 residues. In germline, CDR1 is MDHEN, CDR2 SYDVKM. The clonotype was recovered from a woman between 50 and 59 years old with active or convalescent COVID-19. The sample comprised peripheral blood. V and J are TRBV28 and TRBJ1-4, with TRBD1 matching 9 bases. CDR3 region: CASSLGVGQGMKLFF. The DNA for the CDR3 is TGTGCCAGCAGTTTAGGAGTCGGACAGGGGATGAAACTGTTTTTT.